One sample yielded the 32 T cell receptor beta chains listed below, sequenced in a study of neoadjuvant nivolumab and ipilimumab in lung cancer. Method: immunoSEQ multiplex PCR; TCRdb's copy keeps in-frame clones and lacks some. The sample shows some 25,000 clones, 80% to 85% of them seen only once. Sample: tumor tissue, taken after neoadjuvant nivolumab, alone or with ipilimumab, at or shortly before surgery. These receptors originate from an adult with non-small cell lung cancer.

This sequence joins TRBV2 and TRBJ2-7; possibly TRBD1 or TRBD2 for D (5 bases each). The germline V gene encodes CDR1 SNHLY and CDR2 FYNNEI. V was trimmed by 7 bases and J by 0 bases, leaving 13 bases between them. CDR3 length: 14 amino acids. CDR3 coding DNA: TGTGCCAGCACTATGGGACCCGTCTCCTACGAGCAGTACTTC. This gives the protein CASTMGPVSYEQYF.

Turning to this clone: The same CDR3 is also encoded by other DNA sequences in this sample. The gene calls are TRBV19 and TRBJ1-5; the D gene is possibly TRBD1 (6 bases). The CDR3 has 14 residues. Trimming removed 5 bases at V and 3 bases at J, with 11 bases between. Germline V gene lookup returns CDR1 LNHDA and CDR2 SQIVND (reference sequence). This chain's CDR3 is CASSPRTDNQPQHF. Here the CDR3 DNA reads TGTGCCAGTAGTCCACGGACAGACAATCAGCCCCAGCATTTT.

J is TRBJ2-1 and V is TRBV7-3, with D possibly being TRBD2 (5 bases). Looked up from germline, CDR1 is SGHTA and CDR2 is FQGTGA. The V end was cut by 5 bases, the J end by 8 bases, with 16 bases between. This CDR3 is 14 amino acids long. CDR3 loop: CASSLGGPGDEQFF. In DNA, the CDR3 is TGTGCCAGCAGCCTAGGCGGGCCCGGCGATGAGCAGTTCTTC.

This clone is a singleton in its sample. The chain couples TRBV11-2 to TRBJ2-2; possibly TRBD1 for D (6 bases). V lost 2 bases and J lost 13, with 20 bases in between. CDR3 length equals 15 residues. Germline loops: CDR1 SGHAT, CDR2 FQNNGV. CDR3 DNA sequence: TGTGCCAGCAGCTTAAACGGACGCAGGGGTGAAAGGCTGTTTTTT. Translated, it gives CASSLNGRRGERLFF.

The chain joins TRBV15 to TRBJ2-1; no definite D call. V shed 0 bases and J shed 8 bases, with 11 bases lying between them. Germline loops: CDR1 LNHNV, CDR2 YYDKDF (reference sequence). This CDR3 has 14 amino acids. DNA of the CDR3: TGTGCCACCAGCAGAGATCCGGGCTCGGATGAGCAGTTCTTC. It codes for CATSRDPGSDEQFF.

V usage is TRBV5-4 and J usage is TRBJ2-3; 8 nucleotides line up with TRBD1. Germline CDR1 SGHNT, CDR2 YYREEE (reference sequence). The CDR3 sequence is 17 residues long. Losses at the gene ends were 0 bases for V and 2 bases for J; bases not matched to a gene: 8. In nucleotides, the CDR3 is TGTGCCAGCAGCTTGGCGGGACAGGAAGTAGACACAGATACGCAGTATTTT. Protein sequence: CASSLAGQEVDTDTQYF.

The V gene is TRBV5-6, the J gene TRBJ1-1; D not resolved. Germline V gene data show CDR1 as SGHDT and CDR2 as YYEEEE. The CDR3 consists of 12 residues. V was trimmed by 6 bases and J by 3 bases, leaving 9 bases between them. This CDR3 reads CASKAGHTEAFF. The DNA for the CDR3 is TGTGCCAGCAAAGCTGGGCACACTGAAGCTTTCTTT.

The chain has TRBV6-1 and TRBJ1-2, with 7 bases fitting TRBD1. Unmatched junction bases numbered 10, after V lost 6 bases and J lost 3 bases. The V gene's germline CDR1 is MNHNS and CDR2 SASEGT. The CDR3 loop spans 15 amino acids. The DNA of the CDR3 is TGTGCCAGCAGGACGATACAGGGGACCCACTATGGCTACACCTTC. Its protein is CASRTIQGTHYGYTF.

The CDR3 DNA sequence: TGTGCCACACGGGGGCGATCGTATGGCTACACCTTC. Its protein product is CATRGRSYGYTF. This chain links TRBV7-9 with TRBJ1-2; TRBD1 might be the D (6 bases). Per the germline V gene, CDR1 is SEHNR and CDR2 is FQNEAQ (reference sequence). The CDR3 consists of 12 residues. Trimming left V 10 bases short and J 5 bases short, with 14 bases between.

The table lists this clone with a count of one. This chain connects TRBV5-6 to TRBJ2-3; D gene ambiguous. The CDR3 spans 15 residues. Germline V CDR1 and CDR2: SGHDT, YYEEEE. Trimming shortened V by 2 bases and J by 4 bases, and 14 bases separated the two germline ends. CDR3 bases: TGTGCCAGCAGCTTTTCGTCCTCGAAGTCAGATACGCAGTATTTT. Translation gives CASSFSSSKSDTQYF.

The rearrangement joins TRBV6-6 to TRBJ1-3; the D gene is possibly TRBD1 (5 bases). V lost 3 bases to trimming and J lost 1 base, with 13 bases between them. The CDR3 runs to 16 residues. Germline assignment: CDR1 MNHNY and CDR2 SVGAGI (reference sequence). CDR3 in DNA: TGTGCCAGCAGTTATTCCGGGACGCCTTCTGGAAACACCATATATTTT. This translates into CASSYSGTPSGNTIYF.

This CDR3 reads CASSLVGESEKLFF. The CDR3 DNA is TGCGCCAGCAGCTTGGTGGGGGAATCTGAAAAACTGTTTTTT. V usage is TRBV5-1 and J usage is TRBJ1-4; tentatively, D is TRBD1 (5 bases). The germline V and J ends were trimmed by 0 bases and 7 bases, with 10 bases remaining between them. In germline, CDR1 is SGHRS, CDR2 YFSETQ. CDR3 length equals 14 residues.

This clone was detected only a few times. CDR3 sequence: CASRDSGGKYF. In DNA, the CDR3 is TGTGCCAGCAGGGATTCGGGGGGGAAGTACTTC. J is TRBJ2-7 and V is TRBV6-1; TRBD2 matches 8 bases. CDR3 size: 11 residues. V was pared by 6 bases and J by 11 bases, with 6 bases of the junction left unmatched. The V gene's germline CDR1 is MNHNS and CDR2 SASEGT.

The genes are TRBV7-3 and TRBJ1-1; D gene ambiguous. The CDR3 contains 11 residues. In germline, CDR1 is SGHTA, CDR2 FQGTGA. Deletions cut 5 bases from V and 8 bases from J, with 9 bases between. The CDR3 sequence is CASSDGGEAFF. In DNA form, the CDR3 reads TGTGCCAGCAGCGACGGTGGGGAAGCTTTCTTT.

This chain uses TRBV18 with TRBJ2-3; weak D call: TRBD2 (5 bases). V was cut by 2 bases and J by 1 base, with 10 bases left in between. CDR1 is KGHSH and CDR2 is LQKENI in the germline V gene. The CDR3 has 15 residues. CDR3: CASSPGGPGTDTQYF. The CDR3 DNA is TGTGCCAGCTCACCAGGCGGGCCGGGCACAGATACGCAGTATTTT.

V is TRBV7-9 and J is TRBJ2-1; D call uncertain. Germline V gene lookup returns CDR1 SEHNR and CDR2 FQNEAQ (reference sequence). This CDR3 spans 15 amino acids. Trimming removed 6 bases at V and 8 bases at J, with 20 bases between. The CDR3 reads CASRRASLGEDEQFF. DNA for the CDR3: TGTGCCAGCAGGCGAGCATCTTTGGGTGAAGATGAGCAGTTCTTC. Using reference TRBV7-9 and TRBJ2-1 for the parts outside the CDR3, the full variable domain is DTGVSQNPRHKITKRGQNVTFRCDPISEHNRLYWYRQTLGQGPEFLTYFQNEAQLEKSRLLSDRFSAERPKGSFSTLEIQRTEQGDSAMYLCASRRASLGEDEQFFGPGTRLTVL.

The table lists this clone with a count of one. The J gene is TRBJ2-5, the V gene TRBV5-5; D uncertain. This CDR3 has 13 residues. With 1 base removed from V and 0 bases from J, the gap between germline ends came to 4 bases. Germline V CDR1 and CDR2: SGHKS, YYEKEE (reference sequence). Written as DNA, the CDR3 is TGTGCCAGCAGCTTGACAGACCAAGAGACCCAGTACTTC. Protein: CASSLTDQETQYF.

This chain connects TRBV11-2 to TRBJ2-7; possibly TRBD2 for D (5 bases). CDR1 SGHAT and CDR2 FQNNGV come from the germline V gene. The V and J ends lost 1 base and 4 bases respectively, with 17 bases between them. This CDR3 is built from 16 residues. DNA of the CDR3: TGTGCCAGCAGCTTAGTCCCGGGATTCTCCGGATACGAGCAGTACTTC. Its protein is CASSLVPGFSGYEQYF.

This clone was detected only a few times. This chain links TRBV29-1 with TRBJ1-1; D is uncertain. V lost 7 bases and J lost 3, with 6 bases in between. The CDR3 totals 10 residues. The germline gives CDR1 SQVTM, CDR2 ANQGSEA. The CDR3 protein is CSAAHTEAFF. CDR3 bases: TGCAGCGCTGCCCACACTGAAGCTTTCTTT.

The chain links TRBV5-1 to TRBJ2-5, with 7 positions matching TRBD1. V lost 5 bases to trimming and J lost 4 bases; unmatched junction nucleotides: 11. Germline values: CDR1 SGHRS, CDR2 YFSETQ. The length of the CDR3 is 15 residues. The CDR3: CASRYPQGSGETQYF. In DNA, the CDR3 is TGCGCCAGCAGATATCCACAGGGGAGCGGAGAGACCCAGTACTTC.

Here the CDR3 reads CATSRGREGLGELFF. CDR3 sequence (DNA): TGTGCCACCAGCAGAGGGCGGGAGGGCCTTGGGGAGCTGTTTTTT. The rearrangement uses TRBV15 and TRBJ2-2; the match to TRBD2 covers 9 bases. Germline CDR1 LNHNV, CDR2 YYDKDF (reference sequence). The V gene end was trimmed by 1 base and the J gene end by 8 bases; junction bases not matched to a gene: 5. There are 15 residues in the CDR3.

This sequence joins TRBV5-1 and TRBJ2-1, with 12 bases fitting TRBD2. The J segment lost 7 bases and the V segment lost 4 bases, leaving 6 bases of the junction unmatched. The CDR3 is made up of 15 amino acids. Germline-derived CDR1 and CDR2 are SGHRS and YFSETQ. CDR3 coding DNA: TGCGCCAGCAGCCCGACTAGCGGGAGCAGTAATGAGCAGTTCTTC. This gives the protein CASSPTSGSSNEQFF.

The chain recombines TRBV5-1 with TRBJ2-7, with a weak D call TRBD1 (6 bases). Per germline, CDR1 SGHRS and CDR2 YFSETQ. The V end lost 0 bases, the J end lost 6 bases, and 16 bases lay between the germline ends. The CDR3 loop spans 15 amino acids. This CDR3 is CASSLGQGRAGEQYF. The CDR3 bases are TGCGCCAGCAGCTTGGGTCAGGGGCGGGCAGGCGAGCAGTACTTC.

The gene calls are TRBV11-1 and TRBJ2-1; 7 nucleotides align to TRBD2. The CDR3 runs 17 residues. V dropped 5 bases and J dropped 0; count of bases not matched to a gene: 10. Germline V gene data show CDR1 as SGHAT and CDR2 as FQDESV (reference sequence). CDR3 bases: TGTGCCAGCAGCCCACCGACTAGCTTTAGCTCCTACAATGAGCAGTTCTTC. Protein: CASSPPTSFSSYNEQFF.

The genes are TRBV4-2 and TRBJ1-4; 7 nucleotides line up with TRBD1. Germline V gene data show CDR1 as LGHNA and CDR2 as YNFKEQ. V trimming: 0 bases; J trimming: 7 bases; junction bases outside the gene matches: 5. The CDR3 totals 15 residues. The CDR3 nucleotides read TGTGCCAGCAGCCAAGAATCAGGGGGAGGTGAAAAACTGTTTTTT. The encoded protein is CASSQESGGGEKLFF.

In its sample, this clone was seen once. V usage is TRBV6-6 and J usage is TRBJ1-2; no definite D call. The CDR3 spans 13 residues. Trimming left V 5 bases short and J 1 base short, with 8 bases between. Germline lookup yields CDR1 MNHNY and CDR2 SVGAGI (reference sequence). CDR3 nucleotides: TGTGCCAGCAGTCCGGGCCGTAACTATGGCTACACCTTC. Translated, it gives CASSPGRNYGYTF.

The chain uses TRBV5-6 and TRBJ2-3; the D call may be TRBD1 or TRBD2 (6 bases each). In germline, CDR1 is SGHDT, CDR2 YYEEEE. Trimming cost V 3 bases and J 0 bases, with 14 bases left between them. The CDR3 totals 16 residues. CDR3 coding DNA: TGTGCCAGCAGCTCCGGAGGGGGTTCTAGCACAGATACGCAGTATTTT. It encodes CASSSGGGSSTDTQYF. The full variable domain, rest sourced from reference TRBV5-6 and TRBJ2-3, is DAGVTQSPTHLIKTRGQQVTLRCSPKSGHDTVSWYQQALGQGPQFIFQYYEEEERQRGNFPDRFSGHQFPNYSSELNVNALLLGDSALYLCASSSGGGSSTDTQYFGPGTRLTVL.

This chain uses TRBV5-1 with TRBJ1-1; D remains ambiguous. Germline CDR1 reads SGHRS; CDR2 reads YFSETQ. Trimming cost V 1 base and J 4 bases, with 11 bases left between them. The CDR3 is 14 amino acids. The CDR3 protein is CASSLSRPGTEAFF. The CDR3 DNA is TGCGCCAGCAGCTTGAGCCGGCCAGGCACTGAAGCTTTCTTT.

This rearrangement joins TRBV10-2 to TRBJ1-5, with unresolved D. CDR3 length equals 13 residues. Germline V gives CDR1 WSHSY, CDR2 SAAADI. Trimming took off 2 bases at V and 2 bases at J, with 4 bases between the two ends. This CDR3 reads CASSERRNQPQHF. The DNA for the CDR3 is TGCGCCAGCAGTGAGCGGCGCAATCAGCCCCAGCATTTT.

The gene calls are TRBV30 and TRBJ1-1, with 7 bases identical to TRBD1. The length of the CDR3 is 12 residues. The V and J ends lost 7 bases and 4 bases, in that order; junction bases with no gene match: 6. Germline-derived CDR1 and CDR2 are GTSNPN and SVGIG (reference sequence). The CDR3 sequence: CALAGGGTEAFF. Written as DNA, the CDR3 is TGTGCCTTGGCAGGGGGTGGCACTGAAGCTTTCTTT.

The V and J genes are TRBV30 and TRBJ2-2, with unresolved D. Trimming took off 3 bases at V and 3 bases at J, with 8 bases between the two ends. This CDR3 has 13 amino acids. CDR1 is GTSNPN, CDR2 SVGIG, per germline (reference sequence). The CDR3 region has the DNA TGTGCCTGGAGGGCTTTTTACACCGGGGAGCTGTTTTTT. Protein: CAWRAFYTGELFF.

The CDR3 is CASSLVGGTGANVLTF. The CDR3 DNA reads as TGCGCCAGCAGCCTTGTCGGGGGTACTGGGGCCAACGTCCTGACTTTC. This chain connects TRBV5-1 to TRBJ2-6; a possible D gene is TRBD2 (6 bases). Trimming took 4 bases from V and 2 from J, leaving 13 bases between them. The germline V gene has CDR1 SGHRS and CDR2 YFSETQ. This CDR3 comprises 16 residues.